The present entry profiles one TCR beta chain with its context. The assay was immunoSEQ multiplex PCR, and TCRdb's table has in-frame clones only and misses some. The table records 150,000 to 250,000 clones, around 95% of them present only once. V dropped 7 bases and J dropped 5 bases, with 23 bases sitting between them. The CDR3 is 16 amino acids. Germline CDR1 reads SNHLY; CDR2 reads FYNNEI. The sample is drawn from a study of blood T cell repertoires in COVID-19. Study-wide context: The United States, Italy and Spain supplied acute and convalescent COVID-19 samples. T cells, B-cell-depleted T cells, or PBMCs supplied cDNA or gDNA.

Sequencing input: peripheral blood. V and J are TRBV2 and TRBJ1-1; D perhaps matches TRBD1 (6 bases). This sequence was found in a man younger than 40 with COVID-19, enrolled during active disease. The CDR3 reads CASTLTPRQVPTEAFF. DNA for the CDR3: TGTGCCAGCACCCTAACCCCGCGACAGGTGCCAACTGAAGCTTTCTTT.